Sequencing of this T cell receptor (beta chain) was carried out in a study of blood T cell repertoires in COVID-19. Study as a whole: Acute and convalescent COVID-19 specimens originated in the United States, Italy and Spain. PBMCs, B-cell-depleted T cells, or T cells were the source of the cDNA or gDNA that made up the material.

Here immunoSEQ multiplex PCR was the method, and the copy in TCRdb shows in-frame clones only, minus some. The sample has 200,000 to 250,000 clones, around 85% seen once. The study recruited people aged about 18 to 89 years across roughly 23 US areas. Self-reported history from a screening survey and questionnaire set each donor's cohort. CDR3 size: 13 residues. V lost 0 bases and J 2 bases, leaving 4 bases between the germline ends. Germline V gene lookup returns CDR1 WNHNN and CDR2 SYGVQD (reference sequence). The sequenced sample was PBMCs or T cells enriched from blood (not recorded which). The chain is built from TRBV10-1 and TRBJ1-2; no firm D call. This sequence originates from a woman aged 50 to 60 with acute COVID-19. The chain's CDR3 is CASSESQNYGYTF. The CDR3 coding sequence is TGCGCCAGCAGTGAGTCCCAAAACTATGGCTACACCTTC.